Here is one T cell receptor (beta chain) with its context. This CDR3 has 15 amino acids. Germline V gene data show CDR1 as LNHDA and CDR2 as SQIVND (reference sequence). Trimming took 8 bases from V and 2 from J; bases not matched to a gene: 6. In the authors' workflow: Estimated nucleated cell counts came from reference gene primer amplification. TCRdb's copy holds only in-frame clones and misses some; the assay was immunoSEQ multiplex PCR. V and J calls and clone size are copied from that table; D and trimming were computed from the DNA. The repertoire includes around 100,000 clones, approximately 80% of them detected once, and 13% sits in the top ten. The data were obtained in a study of blood T cell repertoires in COVID-19. Study-level information: Sites in the United States, Italy and Spain provided acute and convalescent COVID-19 samples. PBMCs, B-cell-depleted T cells, or T cells were the source of the cDNA or gDNA that made up the material.

The sample comprised peripheral blood. This clonotype was obtained from a man in his fifties or sixties with active or convalescent COVID-19. The rearrangement joins TRBV19 to TRBJ2-7, with 13 bases lining up with TRBD2. CDR3 in amino acids: CASQSGTSGTYEQYF. The DNA for the CDR3 is TGTGCCAGTCAGTCCGGGACTAGCGGGACCTACGAGCAGTACTTC.